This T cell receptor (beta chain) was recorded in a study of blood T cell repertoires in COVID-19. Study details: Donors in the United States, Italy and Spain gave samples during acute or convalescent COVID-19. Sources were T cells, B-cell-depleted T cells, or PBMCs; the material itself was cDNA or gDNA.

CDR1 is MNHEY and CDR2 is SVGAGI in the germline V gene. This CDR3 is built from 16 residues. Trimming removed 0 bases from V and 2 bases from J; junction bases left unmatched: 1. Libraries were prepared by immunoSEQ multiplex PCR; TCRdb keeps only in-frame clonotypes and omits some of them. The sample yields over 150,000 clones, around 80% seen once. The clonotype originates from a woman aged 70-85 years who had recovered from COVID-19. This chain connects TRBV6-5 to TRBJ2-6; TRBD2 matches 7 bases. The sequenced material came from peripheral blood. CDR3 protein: CASSYSGGTGANVLTF. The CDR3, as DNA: TGTGCCAGCAGTTACTCGGGAGGGACTGGGGCCAACGTCCTGACTTTC.